Shown below are 13 T cell receptor beta chains from a single sample sequenced in a study of cytomegalovirus exposure and HLA in healthy donors. The primer mix had 60 Vbeta and 13 Jbeta primers. Sequencing was performed with immunoSEQ multiplex PCR; in TCRdb, only in-frame clones are kept and a portion is missing. Altogether about 160,000 clones are present, over 65% being singletons, with the ten largest covering roughly an eighth. The specimen was PBMCs. The receptors stem from a middle-aged man in good health and CMV-seropositive.

The chain employs TRBV6-5 and TRBJ1-3; possible D gene TRBD1, 5 bases. Trimming pared 2 bases from V and 0 bases from J, leaving 11 bases between. Germline CDR1 MNHEY, CDR2 SVGAGI. This CDR3 has 16 amino acids. In DNA form, the CDR3 reads TGTGCCAGCAGTTACAGCAGGCAGGGCTCTGGAAACACCATATATTTT. Protein product: CASSYSRQGSGNTIYF.

The chain combines TRBV5-5 with TRBJ2-1, with D possibly being TRBD2 (5 bases). Per the germline V gene, CDR1 is SGHKS and CDR2 is YYEKEE (reference sequence). The CDR3 totals 15 residues. Trimming removed 4 bases at V and 3 bases at J, with 14 bases between. The CDR3 loop reads CASSPRDTNYNEQFF. The CDR3 nucleotides read TGTGCCAGCAGCCCACGGGATACCAACTACAATGAGCAGTTCTTC.

The J gene is TRBJ2-5, the V gene TRBV7-9; D is possibly TRBD2 (5 bases). Germline lookup yields CDR1 SEHNR and CDR2 FQNEAQ (reference sequence). This CDR3 contains 12 residues. The DNA of the CDR3 is TGTGTTGCCCGGGATTCGGAAGAGACCCAGTACTTC. This translates into CVARDSEETQYF. Using reference TRBV7-9 and TRBJ2-5 for the parts outside the CDR3, the full variable domain is DTGVSQNPRHKITKRGQNVTFRCDPISEHNRLYWYRQTLGQGPEFLTYFQNEAQLEKSRLLSDRFSAERPKGSFSTLEIQRTEQGDSAMYLCVARDSEETQYFGPGTRLLVL.

This chain joins TRBV11-3 and TRBJ2-7; D call uncertain. The germline CDR1 and CDR2 sequences are SGHNT and YENEEA. Trimming took 6 bases from V and 4 from J, leaving 13 bases between them. The CDR3 has 13 amino acids. CDR3 region: CASRLSARYEQYF. As DNA, the CDR3 is TGTGCCAGCAGACTATCAGCGAGATACGAGCAGTACTTC.

The chain combines TRBV5-4 with TRBJ2-5, with 7 bases that match TRBD2. Trimming at V came to 0 bases and at J to 5 bases, leaving 7 bases not matched to a gene. The CDR3 loop spans 15 amino acids. The germline CDR1 and CDR2 sequences are SGHNT and YYREEE (reference sequence). CDR3 region: CASSLAGGGGETQYF. CDR3 DNA sequence: TGTGCCAGCAGCTTGGCGGGGGGAGGTGGTGAGACCCAGTACTTC.

The CDR3 sequence is CASTGGFPYEQYF. CDR3 in DNA: TGTGCCAGCACTGGCGGTTTTCCCTACGAGCAGTACTTC. The V and J genes are TRBV2 and TRBJ2-7; no clear D. V was cut by 7 bases and J by 2 bases, with 12 bases left in between. The germline V gene has CDR1 SNHLY and CDR2 FYNNEI. This CDR3 is built from 13 residues.

The CDR3 here is CASSGRLGAGGTDTQYF. In nucleotides, the CDR3 is TGTGCCAGTAGTGGCCGTTTGGGAGCGGGAGGGACAGATACGCAGTATTTT. The rearrangement uses TRBV19 and TRBJ2-3; TRBD2 matches 10 bases. The germline V gene encodes CDR1 LNHDA and CDR2 SQIVND (reference sequence). V shed 5 bases and J 3 bases; nucleotides not matched to a gene: 11. This CDR3 has 17 residues.

With regard to this clone: Germline and junction disagree at one end, which may indicate a read error. The chain is built from TRBV5-1 and TRBJ2-4, with D perhaps matching TRBD1 (7 bases). The length of the CDR3 is 16 residues. Germline V gives CDR1 SGHRS, CDR2 YFSETQ. This CDR3 reads CASSPDPYAGGNSQYF. In DNA form, the CDR3 reads TGCGCCAGCAGCCCGGACCCCTACGCAGGGGGGAACAGTCAGTACTTC.

This chain connects TRBV2 to TRBJ2-1, with 12 bases matching TRBD1. Germline lookup yields CDR1 SNHLY and CDR2 FYNNEI. With 5 bases clipped from V and 6 bases from J, the junction kept 11 bases outside the gene matches. The CDR3 spans 17 residues. CDR3 amino acids: CASSSLRGQGASNEQFF. The CDR3 DNA sequence: TGTGCCAGCAGTTCCCTCCGGGGACAGGGGGCGAGCAATGAGCAGTTCTTC.

This chain connects TRBV7-9 to TRBJ2-7; TRBD1 might be the D (5 bases). Germline V lookup: CDR1 SEHNR, CDR2 FQNEAQ (reference sequence). The CDR3 is made up of 11 amino acids. Trimming took 5 bases from V and 7 from J, leaving 9 bases between them. The CDR3, as DNA: TGTGCCAGCAGCGGGGCGCTGGAGCAGTACTTC. Protein product: CASSGALEQYF.

The CDR3 region is CASSEGNSRGEQFF. The CDR3 DNA follows: TGTGCCAGCAGTGAAGGAAATAGCCGAGGTGAGCAGTTCTTC. V usage is TRBV6-1 and J usage is TRBJ2-1; D not certain. CDR3 length: 14 amino acids. CDR1 is MNHNS and CDR2 is SASEGT in the germline V gene. The V end was cut by 1 base, the J end by 9 bases, with 13 bases between.

The rearrangement links TRBV27 to TRBJ1-1; no definite D call. The CDR3 consists of 15 residues. V dropped 5 bases and J dropped 4 bases, with 17 bases sitting between them. Looked up from germline, CDR1 is MNHEY and CDR2 is SMNVEV (reference sequence). CDR3 in DNA: TGTGCCAGCAGTCCCCGGTCCTCGTCCGTCACTGAAGCTTTCTTT. Translating gives CASSPRSSSVTEAFF.

The chain carries TRBV7-9 and TRBJ1-2; perhaps TRBD1 as D (6 bases). There are 16 residues in the CDR3. Trimming took off 7 bases at V and 0 bases at J, with 18 bases between the two ends. Per the germline V gene, CDR1 is SEHNR and CDR2 is FQNEAQ (reference sequence). The CDR3 is CASTLTGLHANYGYTF. DNA of the CDR3: TGTGCCAGCACATTGACAGGCCTGCACGCTAACTATGGCTACACCTTC.